The 3 T cell receptor beta chains presented below share a single source sample, sequenced in a study of shared clonotypes between healthy human individuals. Some clones are missing from TCRdb's copy, which holds only in-frame ones; the method was immunoSEQ multiplex PCR. The sample has under 2,500,000 clones, 90% to 97% seen once. Material for sequencing was naive CD4+ T cells sorted from blood. Subset specified: CD45RA+ positively selected. The receptors derive from a man aged 18 to 29 in good health.

The chain couples TRBV18 to TRBJ2-7; D is undetermined. Trimming removed 0 bases at V and 7 bases at J, with 10 bases between. CDR1 is KGHSH, CDR2 LQKENI, per germline. The CDR3 spans 13 residues. The CDR3 DNA follows: TGTGCCAGCTCACCACCGGGAATACGGGAGCAGTACTTC. It codes for CASSPPGIREQYF.

The V gene is TRBV10-3, the J gene TRBJ2-7; TRBD1 agrees at 7 bases. Trimming removed 8 bases from V and 3 bases from J; junction bases left unmatched: 7. This CDR3 is built from 13 residues. Per the germline V gene, CDR1 is ENHRY and CDR2 is SYGVKD. CDR3 residues: CAISTGLSYEQYF. CDR3 nucleotide sequence: TGTGCCATCTCGACAGGGCTAAGCTACGAGCAGTACTTC.

The CDR3 nucleotides are TGTGCCAGCAGTCGGACGGGAGCTTCTAACTATGGCTACACCTTC. Amino acid sequence: CASSRTGASNYGYTF. The genes are TRBV6-5 and TRBJ1-2; D gene uncertain. Trimming removed 5 bases at V and 0 bases at J, with 13 bases between. This CDR3 contains 15 residues. Germline lookup yields CDR1 MNHEY and CDR2 SVGAGI.